The text below deals with one T cell receptor beta chain. Its matching antigen is unknown. These data come from a study of T cell repertoires in cytomegalovirus infection. Each CDR3 protein gets one entry after TCRdb re-called the reads with MiXCR. The repertoire holds about 260,000 distinct CDR3 sequences, with around 15% as singletons. Study results and limitations: The study identified carriers of CMV plus the relevant HLA from cumulative public TCR beta family frequency.

This sequence originates from a human donor in good health (CMV status not recorded). Some clones in this sample may be carry-over from other donors' samples. Sequenced: PBMCs.

The CDR3 protein is CASSLLAGENNEQFF. CDR3 sequence (DNA): TGCGCCAGCAGCTTGCTAGCGGGAGAAAACAATGAGCAGTTCTTC. The J gene is TRBJ2-1, the V gene TRBV5-1; 10 nucleotides align to TRBD2. CDR1 and CDR2 (germline): SGHRS, YFSETQ. The junction had 3 bases not matched to a gene; V was cut back by 1 base and J by 5 bases. The CDR3 contains 15 residues.